This T cell receptor beta chain was captured by sequencing in a study of CD8 T cell repertoires and HIV-1 epitope variants. Study at large: Tested: three Gag epitope families, Nef HW9 and YT9.

Profiling relied on immunoSEQ multiplex PCR, and the TCRdb table lists in-frame clones only, not all of them. Of some 4,700 clones listed, about three fifths are singletons. About this clone: As yet, its antigen is unknown.

Germline assignment: CDR1 MDHEN and CDR2 SYDVKM. Trimming pared 7 bases from V and 0 bases from J, leaving 12 bases between. CDR3 size: 15 residues. This sequence was found in a male donor with HIV. The rearrangement joins TRBV28 to TRBJ1-4; D is possibly TRBD1 (5 bases). Sequenced input: cultured CD8+ T cells derived from PBMCs. The CDR3 DNA reads as TGTGCCAGCAAAGGGGCGATAACAACTAATGAAAAACTGTTTTTT. Protein sequence: CASKGAITTNEKLFF.